The 5 T cell receptor beta chains below come from one sample, sequenced in a study of tissue T cells after allogeneic stem cell transplantation. Method: immunoSEQ multiplex PCR; TCRdb's copy keeps in-frame clones and lacks some. Of nearly 4,000 clones in the sample, approximately 50% were seen once. Time point: mouse harvest day 7 after allogeneic transplant. The graft held 10^6 splenic CD5+ T cells and 10^7 T-cell-depleted bone marrow cells. Input material: gut tissue. These receptors were collected from a female BALB/c mouse given C57BL/6 T cells with graft-versus-host disease after an allogeneic hematopoietic cell transplant.

Notes on this clone: The gene symbols are mouse symbols. The read gets to within 1 residue of the CDR3 end, and the germline J gene fills in the rest. J is TRBJ1-6 and V is TRBV23; TRBD1 is the table's D call and was not checked against the DNA. TRBJ1-6 is sorted into the ORF group, with uncertain function. The CDR3 runs to 15 residues. Germline CDR1 KGHTA, CDR2 FQNQQP. CDR3 protein: CSSSRQGGYNSPLYF. The covered CDR3 bases are TGCTCCAGCAGTCGACAGGGGGGATATAATTCGCCCCTCTAC.

As regards this clone: Here the gene names and germline are mouse. Read coverage stops 1 residue before the CDR3 terminus; the germline J gene supplies the remainder. J is TRBJ2-1 and V is TRBV16, with 8 positions matching TRBD1. V dropped 1 base and J dropped 7; count of bases not matched to a gene: 3. Germline CDR1 is SGHSA and CDR2 is FRNQAP. The CDR3 has 14 residues. CDR3 residues: CASSLGAGGAEQFF. The part of the CDR3 DNA that was read is TGTGCAAGCAGCTTAGGGGCAGGGGGCGCTGAGCAGTTC.

A few counts support this clone. The gene symbols are mouse symbols. From the germline J gene comes the end of the CDR3, since the read stops 1 residue before it. The V call is TRBV26, the J call TRBJ1-4; no definite D call. The V gene lost 1 base and the J gene lost 1 base, with 4 bases spanning the gap. Germline V gene lookup returns CDR1 KGHPV and CDR2 FQNQEV (reference sequence). The CDR3 consists of 14 residues. Partial CDR3 DNA: TGTGCCAGCAGTCTGTGGCCTTCCAACGAAAGATTATTT. As protein: CASSLWPSNERLF. Given in full, the CDR3 is CASSLWPSNERLFF.

Of note for this clone: The germline and genes are mouse ones. Coverage ceases 1 residue before the CDR3 finishes, and the germline J gene fills in the end. The chain combines TRBV26 with TRBJ2-4; D call uncertain. The V gene lost 4 bases and the J gene lost 1 base, with 6 bases spanning the gap. This CDR3 comprises 13 residues. Germline CDR1 and CDR2: KGHPV and FQNQEV (reference sequence). The CDR3 protein is CASSPRGQNTLYF. The covered CDR3 bases are TGTGCCAGCAGTCCCCGGGGTCAAAACACCTTGTAC.

Notes on this clone: The gene names given are mouse names. The CDR3 is cut off 1 residue early in the read; its end comes from the germline J gene. The chain is built from TRBV26 and TRBJ1-1; a weak D match, TRBD1 (5 bases). Trimming removed 3 bases from V and 4 bases from J, with 12 bases in between. Germline V gene lookup returns CDR1 KGHPV and CDR2 FQNQEV (reference sequence). This CDR3 is 14 amino acids long. The CDR3 loop reads CASSLQGRGTEVFF. The sequenced CDR3 bases are TGTGCCAGCAGTCTCCAGGGTCGGGGCACAGAAGTCTTC.